This T cell receptor (beta chain) originates from a study of cytomegalovirus exposure and HLA in healthy donors. Study results and limitations: The classifier, whose performance was assessed in both the original and validation cohorts, reportedly diagnosed cytomegalovirus status with high specificity and sensitivity. Available immune exposure information covered CMV serostatus only. Relative to equally common others, HLA-associated TCR beta chains showed greater clonal expansion in a later analysis. Indistinguishable V segments, including TRBV6-2 and TRBV6-3, were excluded.

After removal of 5 bases from V and 1 base from J, the junction contained 5 bases not matched to a gene. The CDR3 has 14 residues. Germline V gene lookup returns CDR1 SGHRS and CDR2 YFSETQ. Note on this clone: The antigen remains unidentified.

PCR employed 60 Vbeta and 13 Jbeta primers. Clones were sequenced by immunoSEQ multiplex PCR, and TCRdb holds only the in-frame ones, with some missing. The sample has about 160,000 clones, about 80% seen once. Input material: PBMCs. J is TRBJ1-1 and V is TRBV5-1, with TRBD1 matching 7 bases. The clonotype comes from a man aged 50 to 59 in good health and CMV-seropositive. The CDR3 DNA is TGCGCCAGCAGTCGACAGGGTGCGAACACTGAAGCTTTCTTT. Its protein product is CASSRQGANTEAFF.